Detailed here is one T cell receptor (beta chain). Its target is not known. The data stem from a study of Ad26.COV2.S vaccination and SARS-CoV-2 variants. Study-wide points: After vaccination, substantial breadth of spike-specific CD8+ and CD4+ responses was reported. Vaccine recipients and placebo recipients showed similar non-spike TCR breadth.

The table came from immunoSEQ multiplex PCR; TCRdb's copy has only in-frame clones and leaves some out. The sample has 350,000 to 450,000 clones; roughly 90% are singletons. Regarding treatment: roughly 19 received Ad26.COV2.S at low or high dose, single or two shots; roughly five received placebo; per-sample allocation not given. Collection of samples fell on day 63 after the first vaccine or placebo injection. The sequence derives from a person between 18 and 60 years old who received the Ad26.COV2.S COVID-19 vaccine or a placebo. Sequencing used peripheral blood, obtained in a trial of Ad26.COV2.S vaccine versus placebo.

CDR3 sequence reads: CASSYSQGAGYGYTF. CDR3 DNA sequence: TGTGCCAGCAGTTACTCGCAGGGGGCTGGCTATGGCTACACCTTC. The chain carries TRBV6-6 and TRBJ1-2; TRBD1 matches at 8 bases. The germline V gene encodes CDR1 MNHNY and CDR2 SVGAGI (reference sequence). Trimming at V came to 0 bases and at J to 4 bases, leaving 4 bases not matched to a gene. The CDR3 is made up of 15 amino acids.